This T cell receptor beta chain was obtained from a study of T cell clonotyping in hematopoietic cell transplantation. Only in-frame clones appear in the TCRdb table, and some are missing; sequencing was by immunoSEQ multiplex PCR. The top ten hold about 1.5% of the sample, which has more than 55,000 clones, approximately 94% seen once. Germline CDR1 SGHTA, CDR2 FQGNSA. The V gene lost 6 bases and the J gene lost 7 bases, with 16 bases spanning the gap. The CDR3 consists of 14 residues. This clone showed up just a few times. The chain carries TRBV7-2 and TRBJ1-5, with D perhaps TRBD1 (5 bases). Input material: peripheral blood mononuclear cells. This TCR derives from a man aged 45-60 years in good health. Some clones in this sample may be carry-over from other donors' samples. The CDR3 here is CASSFSRVNQPQHF. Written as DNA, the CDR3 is TGTGCCAGCAGTTTTTCCAGGGTTAACCAGCCCCAGCATTTT.